This T cell receptor beta chain was identified during a study of human T cells and chemical hapten exposure. The sample holds many counts of this clonotype. Germline V gene sequence: CDR1 SNHLY, CDR2 FYNNEI. The CDR3 is 17 amino acids. The junction had 11 bases not matched to a gene; V was cut back by 1 base and J by 2 bases. As for time point: patch test 1, 2 weeks after DPC sensitization. This sample's treatment: therapeutic diphenylcyclopropenone sensitization with weekly scalp DPC. TCRdb called the RACE reads again in MiXCR, with one record for every CDR3 protein. The table includes 380,000 or so distinct CDR3 sequences, approximately 5% detected once.

This chain connects TRBV2 to TRBJ2-7; 7 bases fit TRBD2. The receptor was derived from a woman in her forties or fifties with alopecia areata. Some clones in this sample may be carry-over from other donors' samples. Here the sequenced sample was whole blood, taken in connection with sensitization to the hapten diphenylcyclopropenone (DPC). DNA of the CDR3: TGTGCCAGCAGTGAAGGCTATCGGCGGGAGAATGCCTACGAGCAGTACTTC. It specifies CASSEGYRRENAYEQYF.